Each of the 17 T cell receptor beta chains below was sequenced from the same sample in a study of T cells after yellow fever vaccination (dated by TCRdb to the late 2010s). The sample's treatment or condition label, decoded: live attenuated yellow fever vaccine strain. The protocol used for the library was 5' RACE. This sample was sequenced with an Illumina HiSeq 2500. Using fastp at Q25 and MiXCR, TCRdb reprocessed the public reads and kept productive beta chains. Every entry covers one CDR3 protein and lists the most common genes and DNA from its rows. This sample has more than 65,000 distinct CDR3 sequences in its table, and 7.3% of those were observed once. The ten largest clones capture 25% to 35% of the sample. The source was CD8+ T cells sorted from PBMCs, collected roughly 10 days after the first yellow fever vaccination. The receptor source for this set is a young man who received the YFV17D yellow fever vaccine.

This clonotype was detected only a few times. CDR3 sequence: CASSANTEAFF. In nucleotides, the CDR3 is TGCGCCAGCAGCGCGAACACTGAAGCTTTCTTT. The chain has TRBV4-1 and TRBJ1-1; D gene uncertain. This CDR3 region has 11 residues. From germline, CDR1 is MGHRA and CDR2 YSYEKL. Trimming took off 5 bases at V and 1 base at J, with 2 bases between the two ends.

This clonotype was counted many times. The V call is TRBV5-1, the J call TRBJ2-3; D ambiguous. The germline V gene has CDR1 SGHRS and CDR2 YFSETQ. V was cut by 3 bases and J by 13 bases, with 18 bases left in between. The CDR3 is made up of 13 amino acids. CDR3 nucleotides: TGCGCCAGCAGCTACTGGCCCTCACAAGAGGAGTATTTT. Residues: CASSYWPSQEEYF.

Notes on this clonotype: One base away lies a much larger clone, so this may be a sequencing read error. The chain recombines TRBV12-3 or TRBV12-4 with TRBJ1-5, with TRBD1 matching over 10 bases. This CDR3 is 15 amino acids long. CDR3 coding DNA: TGTGCCAGCAGGAGGACAGGGGGTAGCAAACAGCCCCAGCATTTT. Amino acids: CASRRTGGSKQPQHF.

This clonotype was seen a few times. J is TRBJ2-7 and V is TRBV12-5; D gene uncertain. Germline CDR1 is LGHNT and CDR2 is FRNRAP. The CDR3 has 14 amino acids. Deletions cut 2 bases from V and 0 bases from J, with 8 bases between. The CDR3: CASGLLVSSYEQYV. CDR3 DNA sequence: TGTGCTAGTGGTTTGCTGGTGAGCTCCTACGAGCAGTACGTC.

The V call is TRBV6-2 or TRBV6-3, the J call TRBJ2-1; 10 nucleotides match TRBD2. Trimming took 2 bases from V and 6 from J; bases not matched to a gene: 19. Looked up from germline, CDR1 is MNHEY and CDR2 is SVGEGT. The CDR3 consists of 20 residues. The CDR3 here is CASSYAVVGSGGPHPNEQFF. CDR3 bases: TGTGCCAGCAGTTACGCAGTCGTAGGTAGCGGGGGGCCCCATCCCAATGAGCAGTTCTTC.

This clonotype was seen ten or more times. Germline is not matched at one junction end, which may reflect a read error. This rearrangement joins TRBV9 to TRBJ2-5; TRBD1 is a possible D gene (6 bases). Germline-derived CDR1 and CDR2 are SGDLS and YYNGEE. CDR3 length equals 13 residues. The CDR3 is CASSDRNQETQYF. CDR3 coding DNA: TGTGCCAGTAGCGACAGGAACCAAGAGACCCAGTACTTC.

V usage is TRBV6-5 and J usage is TRBJ1-5, with D possibly TRBD1 on 5 matching bases. Trimming removed 1 base at V and 4 bases at J, with 11 bases between. Germline CDR1 MNHEY, CDR2 SVGAGI. This CDR3 has 15 residues. The DNA for the CDR3 is TGTGCCAGCAGTTACTTCTCGGGACCTAATCAGCCCCAGCATTTT. Its translation: CASSYFSGPNQPQHF.

This clonotype was seen repeatedly, ten times or more. The gene calls are TRBV27 and TRBJ2-1, with D possibly TRBD2 on 6 matching bases. The CDR3 loop spans 16 amino acids. Deletions cut 2 bases from V and 5 bases from J, with 16 bases between. Germline CDR1 is MNHEY and CDR2 is SMNVEV (reference sequence). CDR3 in DNA: TGTGCCAGCAGTTTAGTACCGGGACTGAGTAACAATGAGCAGTTCTTC. Its protein is CASSLVPGLSNNEQFF.

Details on this clonotype: This may come from a read error, since a much larger clone is one base off. The chain is built from TRBV4-2 and TRBJ2-1; D is possibly TRBD1 (5 bases). The V gene's germline CDR1 is LGHNA and CDR2 YNFKEQ. The CDR3 is 15 amino acids. The CDR3 DNA follows: TGTGCCAGCAGCCAAGTTACAGGCCCCTACGATGAGCAGTTCTTC. Amino acids: CASSQVTGPYDEQFF.

CDR3 loop: CASAIQGGYEQYF. CDR3 DNA sequence: TGTGCCAGCGCTATACAGGGGGGCTACGAGCAGTACTTC. The chain couples TRBV19 to TRBJ2-7, with 8 nucleotides matching TRBD1. The CDR3 is 13 amino acids. Germline CDR1 reads LNHDA; CDR2 reads SQIVND (reference sequence). V gave up 9 bases and J gave up 3 bases; unmatched junction bases: 7.

This chain connects TRBV4-3 to TRBJ1-6; perhaps TRBD1 as D (5 bases). This CDR3 spans 16 amino acids. The germline CDR1 and CDR2 sequences are LGHNA and YSLEER. Deletions cut 6 bases from V and 0 bases from J, with 12 bases between. This CDR3 reads CASSEGTASYNSPLHF. In nucleotides, the CDR3 is TGCGCCAGCAGTGAGGGGACGGCCTCCTATAATTCACCCCTCCACTTT.

Many counts were recorded for this clonotype. The chain links TRBV19 to TRBJ2-1; D ambiguous. CDR1 and CDR2 from the germline V gene are LNHDA and SQIVND (reference sequence). The CDR3 totals 14 residues. Deletions cut 5 bases from V and 0 bases from J, with 8 bases between. CDR3 loop: CASSYYHSYNEQFF. The CDR3 DNA sequence: TGTGCCAGTAGTTATTACCACTCCTACAATGAGCAGTTCTTC.

The chain has TRBV6-2 or TRBV6-3 and TRBJ2-1; possibly TRBD2 for D (6 bases). V was trimmed by 7 bases and J by 2 bases, leaving 12 bases between them. The length of the CDR3 is 14 residues. CDR1 is MNHEY, CDR2 SVGEGT, per germline. The CDR3 region is CASKRAVTYNEQFF. The CDR3 nucleotides read TGTGCCAGCAAGCGGGCCGTGACCTACAATGAGCAGTTCTTC.

The chain has TRBV29-1 and TRBJ2-3; D possibly corresponds to TRBD2 (6 bases). Germline assignment: CDR1 SQVTM and CDR2 ANQGSEA. The length of the CDR3 is 12 residues. V gave up 3 bases and J gave up 5 bases, with 9 bases separating them. The CDR3 loop is CSVEPGGDTQYF. CDR3 bases: TGCAGCGTTGAGCCCGGGGGAGATACGCAGTATTTT.

This clonotype was observed many times. The rearrangement links TRBV13 to TRBJ2-3; D is undetermined. There are 17 residues in the CDR3. V lost 4 bases to trimming and J lost 1 base, with 18 bases between them. CDR1 PRHDT and CDR2 FYEKMQ come from the germline V gene (reference sequence). This CDR3 is CASSSPNHPRGTDTQYF. CDR3 coding DNA: TGTGCCAGCAGCTCGCCAAACCACCCGAGAGGCACAGATACGCAGTATTTT. Drawing the rest from reference TRBV13 and TRBJ2-3, the complete variable domain is AAGVIQSPRHLIKEKRETATLKCYPIPRHDTVYWYQQGPGQDPQFLISFYEKMQSDKGSIPDRFSAQQFSDYHSELNMSSLELGDSALYFCASSSPNHPRGTDTQYFGPGTRLTVL.

This clonotype has more than one count but fewer than ten. V gene TRBV7-8 combines with J gene TRBJ2-5; TRBD1 or TRBD2 may be the D gene (5 bases each). This CDR3 has 14 residues. Germline V gene lookup returns CDR1 SGHVS and CDR2 FQNEAQ. V gave up 3 bases and J gave up 5 bases, with 13 bases separating them. The CDR3 here is CASSFEGRRETQYF. CDR3 coding DNA: TGTGCCAGCAGCTTCGAGGGGCGGCGGGAGACCCAGTACTTC.

This clonotype has just a few counts. The chain carries TRBV5-4 and TRBJ2-7; D call uncertain. The germline gives CDR1 SGHNT, CDR2 YYREEE (reference sequence). The CDR3 runs to 12 residues. V was clipped by 2 bases and J by 9 bases, with 12 bases between them. CDR3 bases: TGTGCCAGCAGCTTCGATGGGGTCGCGCAGTACTTC. This encodes CASSFDGVAQYF.